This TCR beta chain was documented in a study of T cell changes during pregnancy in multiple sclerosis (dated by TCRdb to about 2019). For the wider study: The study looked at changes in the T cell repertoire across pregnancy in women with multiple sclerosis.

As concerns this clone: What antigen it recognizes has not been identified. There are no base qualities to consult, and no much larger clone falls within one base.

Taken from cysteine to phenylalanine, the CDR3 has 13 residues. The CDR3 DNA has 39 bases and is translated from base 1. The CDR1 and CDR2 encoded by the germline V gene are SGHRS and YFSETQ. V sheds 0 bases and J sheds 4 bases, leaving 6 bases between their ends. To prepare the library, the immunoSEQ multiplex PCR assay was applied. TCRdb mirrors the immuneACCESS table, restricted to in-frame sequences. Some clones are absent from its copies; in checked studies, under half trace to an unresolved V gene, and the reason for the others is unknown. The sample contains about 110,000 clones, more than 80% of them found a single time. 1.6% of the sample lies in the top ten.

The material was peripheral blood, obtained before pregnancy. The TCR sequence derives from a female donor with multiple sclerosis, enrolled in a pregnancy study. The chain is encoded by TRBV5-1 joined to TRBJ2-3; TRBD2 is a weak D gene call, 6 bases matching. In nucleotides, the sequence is TGCGCCAGCAGCTTGGGGGGGGCAGATACGCAGTATTTT. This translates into CASSLGGADTQYF.